Listed here are 32 T cell receptor beta chains from one sample, sequenced in a study of molecular identifiers for immune sequencing clone quantification. Via MiXCR, TCRdb re-called the PCR reads, giving one row per CDR3 protein. The repertoire holds under 800,000 distinct CDR3 sequences, with roughly 25% as singletons. The sequenced material came from naive CD8+ T cells from blood, with Jurkat cell RNA spiked in. The subset was: FACS-sorted CD8+CD4-CCR7+CD45RA+ naive T cells. These receptors were collected from a human donor in good health. Some libraries in this study had Jurkat cell RNA spiked in.

This clonotype was found a few times. This chain joins TRBV13 and TRBJ2-3; 8 bases map to TRBD2. This CDR3 comprises 16 residues. The V segment lost 3 bases and the J segment 5 bases; nucleotides outside the gene matches: 10. CDR1 is PRHDT and CDR2 is FYEKMQ in the germline V gene (reference sequence). The CDR3 spells CASSFIGGALLDTQYF. For the CDR3, the DNA is TGTGCCAGCAGCTTTATCGGGGGGGCCTTATTAGATACGCAGTATTTT.

The chain is built from TRBV9 and TRBJ2-1, with 8 bases matching TRBD1. CDR1 and CDR2 from the germline V gene are SGDLS and YYNGEE. With V trimmed by 6 bases and J by 8 bases, 10 bases remained unmatched. The CDR3 loop spans 14 amino acids. The CDR3 sequence is CASNPTGGSYEQFF. The DNA for the CDR3 is TGTGCCAGCAACCCAACAGGGGGGTCTTATGAGCAGTTCTTC.

As concerns this clonotype: The junction shows a germline mismatch at one end, possibly a read error. The chain has TRBV5-1 and TRBJ2-5, with 7 nucleotides matching TRBD1. The CDR3 is 16 amino acids. Germline V CDR1 and CDR2: SGHRS, YFSETQ. The DNA for the CDR3 is TGCGCCAGCAGCTCGCGCCTGGGACAGAGCCAAAAGACCCAGTACTTC. It encodes CASSSRLGQSQKTQYF.

Of note for this clonotype: The conserved closing phenylalanine or tryptophan is absent in this CDR3, likely reflecting a read error. This chain joins TRBV2 and TRBJ1-5; TRBD1 matches at 10 bases. Germline V gene lookup returns CDR1 SNHLY and CDR2 FYNNEI. There are 15 residues in the CDR3. J lost 3 bases, V lost 7 bases, and 6 bases had no gene match. The CDR3 DNA follows: TGTGCCAGCACTGATGACAGGGGGCCCAATCAGCCCCAGCATCTT. As protein: CASTDDRGPNQPQHL.

On this clonotype: It is likely a read error, because the conserved phenylalanine at the end of the CDR3 is missing. V and J are TRBV4-1 and TRBJ2-7, with D possibly being TRBD2 (6 bases). Germline V CDR1 and CDR2: MGHRA, YSYEKL. V was cut by 5 bases and J by 1 base, with 12 bases left in between. The CDR3 is 14 residues long. CDR3 coding DNA: TGCGCCAGCAGCTCCCTGGGGGGTTCCTACGAGCAGTACATC. Encoded protein: CASSSLGGSYEQYI.

Comment on this clonotype: With a much larger clone just one base away, this may be a read error. The chain joins TRBV7-9 to TRBJ2-2; D ambiguous. Germline lookup yields CDR1 SEHNR and CDR2 FQNEAQ (reference sequence). CDR3 length: 12 amino acids. CDR3 nucleotides: TGTGCCCGCAGATTAACGCCCGGGGAGCTGTTTTTT. It is translated as CARRLTPGELFF.

The V call is TRBV4-3, the J call TRBJ1-2; 7 bases line up with TRBD1. V shed 0 bases and J 4 bases; nucleotides not matched to a gene: 11. This CDR3 is 17 amino acids long. Germline CDR1 is LGHNA and CDR2 is YSLEER. CDR3 coding DNA: TGCGCCAGCAGCCAAGACCGGGTAACAGGGGCCGGCTATGGCTACACCTTC. Translation: CASSQDRVTGAGYGYTF.

This clonotype was found many times. The chain employs TRBV7-9 and TRBJ2-7; 8 nucleotides match TRBD1. V trimming: 5 bases; J trimming: 0 bases; junction bases outside the gene matches: 6. The CDR3 length is 15 residues. Germline V gene lookup returns CDR1 SEHNR and CDR2 FQNEAQ (reference sequence). The CDR3, as DNA: TGTGCCAGCAGCCCGGGGGACAGGCTCTCCTACGAGCAGTACTTC. Translation: CASSPGDRLSYEQYF.

Regarding this clonotype: This sequence may be a read error, since a much larger clone differs from it by one base. As DNA, the CDR3 is TGTGCCAGCAGCGGATACGTTGTGAACACTGAAGCTTCCTTT. Its translation: CASSGYVVNTEASF. V is TRBV9 and J is TRBJ1-1; D is unresolved. The CDR3 contains 14 residues. Germline CDR1 SGDLS, CDR2 YYNGEE.

This clonotype was seen a few times. A read error is possible here, since a much larger clone lies one base away. The rearrangement joins TRBV29-1 to TRBJ2-3, with no clear D. The V end lost 0 bases, the J end lost 4 bases, and 5 bases lay between the germline ends. CDR3 length: 12 residues. CDR1 SQVTM and CDR2 ANQGSEA come from the germline V gene. The CDR3 region is CSVEDGPDTQYF. The CDR3 nucleotides are TGCAGCGTTGAAGACGGGCCAGATACGCAGTATTTT.

This clonotype was seen once. With a much larger clone just one base away, this may be a read error. This chain joins TRBV7-9 and TRBJ1-4; D call uncertain. Germline CDR1 is SEHNR and CDR2 is FQNEAQ (reference sequence). The CDR3 is made up of 14 amino acids. CDR3 DNA sequence: TGTGCCGGCAGCCCACGGCTTGGAGGTGAAAAACTGTTTTTT. As protein: CAGSPRLGGEKLFF.

This clonotype came up many times. V is TRBV29-1 and J is TRBJ2-3; D is unresolved. Looked up from germline, CDR1 is SQVTM and CDR2 is ANQGSEA. The length of the CDR3 is 14 residues. Trimming shortened V by 3 bases and J by 0 bases, and 10 bases separated the two germline ends. The CDR3 is CSVDGWPSTDTQYF. The CDR3 region has the DNA TGCAGCGTTGACGGGTGGCCCAGCACAGATACGCAGTATTTT.

As to this clonotype: The CDR3 end shows no conserved phenylalanine or tryptophan, and so a read error is likely. The chain links TRBV19 to TRBJ2-3; D possibly corresponds to TRBD2 (6 bases). The V gene's germline CDR1 is LNHDA and CDR2 SQIVND (reference sequence). The length of the CDR3 is 15 residues. V was clipped by 5 bases and J by 1 base, with 13 bases between them. The CDR3 region has the DNA TGTGCCAGTAGTGTTGGGGGGAGCTGCACAGATACGCAGTATCTT. Its translation is CASSVGGSCTDTQYL.

This clonotype was found many times. J is TRBJ1-1 and V is TRBV27; no definite D call. Germline assignment: CDR1 MNHEY and CDR2 SMNVEV (reference sequence). With 0 bases removed from V and 0 bases from J, the gap between germline ends came to 8 bases. This CDR3 region has 15 residues. CDR3 nucleotide sequence: TGTGCCAGCAGTTTATCTAATGTAGTGAACACTGAAGCTTTCTTT. It encodes CASSLSNVVNTEAFF.

This clonotype was seen only a few times. The chain couples TRBV9 to TRBJ1-5, with no clear D. Germline CDR1 reads SGDLS; CDR2 reads YYNGEE. This CDR3 has 15 amino acids. V was trimmed by 0 bases and J by 6 bases, leaving 13 bases between them. CDR3 coding DNA: TGTGCCAGCAGCGTAGGTTGGGGAGGAGGTCAGCCCCAGCATTTT. Residues: CASSVGWGGGQPQHF.

With respect to this clonotype: This may come from a read error, since a much larger clone is one base off. Here the CDR3 omits its conserved ending phenylalanine or tryptophan, so a read error is the likely source. The chain combines TRBV20-1 with TRBJ2-7, with 7 bases that match TRBD2. This CDR3 has 15 residues. Germline V lookup: CDR1 DFQATT, CDR2 SNEGSKA (reference sequence). Trimming cost V 1 base and J 2 bases; bases outside gene matches: 8. The CDR3 DNA reads as TGCAGTGCTAGAGGTGTCCCGGGGAGGGCCTACGAGCAGTACCTC. Its protein is CSARGVPGRAYEQYL.

This clonotype was seen ten or more times. V gene TRBV7-2 combines with J gene TRBJ2-1; TRBD2 matches at 8 bases. The CDR3 is 16 amino acids. Trimming cost V 4 bases and J 5 bases; bases outside gene matches: 10. Germline V lookup: CDR1 SGHTA, CDR2 FQGNSA. The CDR3 reads CASSSIAGRRDNEQFF. The CDR3, as DNA: TGTGCCAGCAGCTCCATAGCGGGAAGAAGGGACAATGAGCAGTTCTTC.

This chain connects TRBV4-1 to TRBJ1-5; D not resolved. V lost 1 base, J lost 2 bases, and 12 bases lay in between. The CDR3 consists of 16 residues. CDR1 and CDR2 (germline): MGHRA, YSYEKL. The CDR3 DNA is TGCGCCAGCAGCCAAGTCGGTAGGGAAGGCAATCAGCCCCAGCATTTT. Encoded protein: CASSQVGREGNQPQHF.

A single count supports this clonotype. The junction departs from germline at one end; a sequencing error may be responsible. This rearrangement joins TRBV6-5 to TRBJ2-7; 13 bases are shared with TRBD2. The germline V gene has CDR1 MNHEY and CDR2 SVGAGI. CDR3 size: 15 residues. For the CDR3, the DNA is TGTGCCAGCAGTTACACGGGACTAGCGGGATACGAGCCGTCCTTC. Encoded protein: CASSYTGLAGYEPSF.

This clonotype has just a few counts. The chain recombines TRBV27 with TRBJ2-7; D is perhaps TRBD1 (6 bases). The CDR3 loop spans 13 amino acids. The V end was cut by 7 bases, the J end by 5 bases, with 15 bases between. CDR1 MNHEY and CDR2 SMNVEV come from the germline V gene (reference sequence). This CDR3 is CASTITGSDEQYF. CDR3 nucleotides: TGTGCCAGCACTATTACAGGGTCCGACGAGCAGTACTTC.

This clonotype was observed a few times. The chain carries TRBV7-6 and TRBJ2-1; TRBD2 aligns across 10 bases. J lost 9 bases, V lost 5 bases, and 10 bases had no gene match. This CDR3 region has 15 residues. CDR1 and CDR2 (germline): SGHVS, FNYEAQ. The CDR3 region is CASSLGLAGEGEQFF. The CDR3 nucleotides read TGTGCCAGCAGCCTAGGGCTAGCGGGAGAGGGTGAGCAGTTCTTC.

Worth noting for this clonotype: A read error may explain this, as a much larger clone is one base away. The J gene is TRBJ2-5, the V gene TRBV9; D may match TRBD1 or TRBD2 (5 bases each). CDR1 and CDR2 (germline): SGDLS, YYNGEE. The CDR3 length is 16 residues. The CDR3 is CVSSVGSGGTQETQYF. The CDR3 DNA reads as TGTGTCAGCAGCGTAGGTAGTGGGGGTACCCAAGAGACCCAGTACTTC.

As to this clonotype: This clone may be a read error of a much larger clone one base away. The CDR3 region is CASSPTSGPGDEQFF. Here the CDR3 DNA reads TGTGCCAGCAGCCCTACTAGCGGGCCAGGCGATGAGCAGTTCTTC. The V gene is TRBV7-9, the J gene TRBJ2-1; TRBD2 matches at 9 bases. Trimming removed 5 bases from V and 8 bases from J; junction bases left unmatched: 10. The CDR3 loop spans 15 amino acids. The germline CDR1 and CDR2 sequences are SEHNR and FQNEAQ (reference sequence).

This clonotype was picked up many times. The V call is TRBV5-1, the J call TRBJ2-5; the D gene is possibly TRBD2 (6 bases). V lost 3 bases to trimming and J lost 5 bases, with 11 bases between them. This CDR3 region has 13 residues. CDR1 and CDR2 (germline): SGHRS, YFSETQ. The CDR3 spells CASSSLGGETQYF. As DNA, the CDR3 is TGCGCCAGCAGCTCATTGGGGGGTGAGACCCAGTACTTC.

This clonotype was seen many times. The J gene is TRBJ2-3, the V gene TRBV5-1; weak D call: TRBD2 (6 bases). This CDR3 spans 14 amino acids. Trimming removed 5 bases from V and 6 bases from J, with 16 bases in between. From germline, CDR1 is SGHRS and CDR2 YFSETQ. The CDR3, as DNA: TGCGCCAGCAGAGTTCGCGGGGCGGGGGATACGCAGTATTTT. Amino acids: CASRVRGAGDTQYF. Full variable domain (outside the CDR3, taken from reference TRBV5-1 and TRBJ2-3): KAGVTQTPRYLIKTRGQQVTLSCSPISGHRSVSWYQQTPGQGLQFLFEYFSETQRNKGNFPGRFSGRQFSNSRSEMNVSTLELGDSALYLCASRVRGAGDTQYFGPGTRLTVL.

The V call is TRBV6-6, the J call TRBJ2-3; perhaps TRBD2 as D (6 bases). V was cut by 7 bases and J by 5 bases, with 16 bases left in between. Per the germline V gene, CDR1 is MNHNY and CDR2 is SVGAGI (reference sequence). This CDR3 has 14 amino acids. This chain's CDR3 is CASILAWDEDTQYF. The CDR3 DNA sequence: TGTGCCAGCATTCTAGCGTGGGACGAAGATACGCAGTATTTT.

The rearrangement uses TRBV30 and TRBJ2-7, with 10 nucleotides matching TRBD1. Germline assignment: CDR1 GTSNPN and CDR2 SVGIG (reference sequence). With V trimmed by 0 bases and J by 4 bases, 3 bases remained unmatched. The CDR3 is 14 residues long. CDR3 nucleotide sequence: TGTGCCTGGAGTGTTGGGGACAGGGGATACGAGCAGTACTTC. This encodes CAWSVGDRGYEQYF.

This chain uses TRBV21-1 with TRBJ2-3; the D call in the table, TRBD2, was not verified against the DNA. TRBV21-1 is a pseudogene. The CDR3 has 16 residues. For the CDR3, the DNA is TGTGCCAGCAGCAAAAAACCTACCCCGAGGGTAGATACGCAGTGTTTT. Encoded protein: CASSKKPTPRVDTQCF.

Of note for this clonotype: This clone may be a read error of a much larger clone one base away. V is TRBV20-1 and J is TRBJ2-7; 8 bases match TRBD2. With 6 bases clipped from V and 6 bases from J, the junction kept 16 bases outside the gene matches. CDR1 and CDR2 from the germline V gene are DFQATT and SNEGSKA (reference sequence). CDR3 length equals 15 residues. CDR3 loop: CSAVSPPGTSSEQYF. The CDR3 region has the DNA TGCAGTGCGGTCTCTCCCCCCGGGACTAGTTCCGAGCAGTACTTC.

V is TRBV4-1 and J is TRBJ1-1; D is ambiguous. V dropped 1 base and J dropped 6 bases, with 15 bases sitting between them. This CDR3 spans 15 amino acids. The germline V gene has CDR1 MGHRA and CDR2 YSYEKL. Written as DNA, the CDR3 is TGCGCCAGCAGCCAAGCGACAACCAACGCGCCTGAAGCTTTCTTT. This translates into CASSQATTNAPEAFF.

Details on this clonotype: A much more abundant neighbour one base away suggests this may be a read error. V and J are TRBV30 and TRBJ2-1; 11 bases match TRBD2. The CDR3 consists of 17 residues. Per the germline V gene, CDR1 is GTSNPN and CDR2 is SVGIG (reference sequence). DNA of the CDR3: TGTGCCTGGAGTGTAGGGACTAGCGGAAGCTCCTACAATGAGCAGGTCTTC. Amino acid sequence: CAWSVGTSGSSYNEQVF.

This chain links TRBV7-9 with TRBJ1-1; D gene ambiguous. Trimming left V 5 bases short and J 0 bases short, with 10 bases between. The CDR3 is 14 residues long. The germline V gene has CDR1 SEHNR and CDR2 FQNEAQ (reference sequence). The CDR3 sequence is CASSPFWLNTEAFF. The DNA for the CDR3 is TGTGCCAGCAGCCCCTTTTGGTTGAACACTGAAGCTTTCTTT.